This TCR beta chain was recovered during a study of OX40 agonist ivuxolimab in advanced cancers. Overall study context: Dose-escalation cases comprised hepatocellular carcinoma, melanoma, renal cell or head and neck cancer. Study findings and constraints: Clonal expansion from baseline to week 6 occurred in both CD4+ and CD8+ T cells. In general, CD8+ T cells held more expanded clones than CD4+ did, on average.

V was pared by 5 bases and J by 4 bases, with 12 bases between. The germline gives CDR1 SEHNR, CDR2 FQNEAQ (reference sequence). This CDR3 spans 14 amino acids. Concerning this clone: The antigen is not known.

Sequencing used immunoSEQ multiplex PCR; TCRdb keeps in-frame clones, though not all of them. This sample has about 50,000 clones, with approximately 89% found just once. Patients were ruled out by autoimmune disease history or systemic immunosuppression. The clonotype was recovered from an adult with an advanced solid tumor such as melanoma, head and neck, liver or kidney cancer. This rearrangement joins TRBV7-9 to TRBJ2-1; TRBD1 is a possible D gene (5 bases). The material was CD4+ or CD8+ T cells sorted from blood, obtained in a trial of the OX40 agonist ivuxolimab. The CDR3 DNA reads as TGTGCCAGCAGCCAGGGCCTCCATTACAATGAGCAGTTCTTC. Its translation is CASSQGLHYNEQFF.